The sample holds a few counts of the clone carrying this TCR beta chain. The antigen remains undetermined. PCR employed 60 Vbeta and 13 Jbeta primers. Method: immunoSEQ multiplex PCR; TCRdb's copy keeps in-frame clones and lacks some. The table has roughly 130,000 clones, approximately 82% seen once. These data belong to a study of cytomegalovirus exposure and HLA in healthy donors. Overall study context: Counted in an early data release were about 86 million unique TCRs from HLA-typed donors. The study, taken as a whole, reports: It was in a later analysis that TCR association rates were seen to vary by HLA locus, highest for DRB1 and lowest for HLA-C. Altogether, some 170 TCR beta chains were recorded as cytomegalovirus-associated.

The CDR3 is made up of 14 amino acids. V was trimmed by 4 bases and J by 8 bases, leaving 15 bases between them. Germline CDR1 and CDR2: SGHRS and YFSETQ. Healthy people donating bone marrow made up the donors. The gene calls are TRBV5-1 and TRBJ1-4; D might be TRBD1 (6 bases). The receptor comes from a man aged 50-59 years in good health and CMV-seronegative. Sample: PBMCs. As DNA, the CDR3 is TGCGCCAGCAGCCTCTCCAGGGGTCGGGAAAAACTGTTTTTT. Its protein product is CASSLSRGREKLFF.